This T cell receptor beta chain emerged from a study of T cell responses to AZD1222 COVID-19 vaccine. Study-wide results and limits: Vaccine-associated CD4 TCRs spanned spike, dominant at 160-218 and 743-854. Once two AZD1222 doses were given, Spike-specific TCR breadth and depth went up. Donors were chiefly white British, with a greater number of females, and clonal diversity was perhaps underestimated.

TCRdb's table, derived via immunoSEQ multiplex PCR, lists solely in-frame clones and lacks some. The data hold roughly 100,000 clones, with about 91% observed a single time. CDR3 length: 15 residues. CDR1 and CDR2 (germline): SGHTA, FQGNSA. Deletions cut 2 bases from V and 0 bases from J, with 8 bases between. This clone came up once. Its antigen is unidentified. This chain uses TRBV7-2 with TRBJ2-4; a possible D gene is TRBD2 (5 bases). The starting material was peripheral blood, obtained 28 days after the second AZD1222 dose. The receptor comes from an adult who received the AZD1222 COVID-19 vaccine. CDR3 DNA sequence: TGTGCCAGCAGCTTAAGTGGACTAGCCAAAAACATTCAGTACTTC. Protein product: CASSLSGLAKNIQYF.